This T cell receptor beta chain derives from a study of CD8 T cells in ankylosing spondylitis. A quantitative 5'-RACE method, one with molecular barcodes, was used to make TCR beta libraries. TCRdb re-analysed the 5' RACE reads in MiXCR, keeping a single row per CDR3 protein. The sample yields fewer than 400,000 distinct CDR3 sequences, about a fifth seen once. On this clonotype itself: Its matching antigen is unknown.

Broader study findings: Existing reports had already noted some motif variants in reactive arthritis synovial fluid and blood. It appeared that ankylosing spondylitis blood was characterized by a TCR beta motif of seven or eight highly homologous variants.

The CDR3 consists of 13 residues. The ends were cut back, 1 base at V and 7 bases at J, with 9 bases in the middle. Germline CDR1 reads KGHDR; CDR2 reads SFDVKD. The sequence came from a male donor with ankylosing spondylitis. This rearrangement joins TRBV24-1 to TRBJ1-1, with a weak D call TRBD1 (5 bases). Material for sequencing was blood, either unsorted or a sorted T cell fraction (not recorded which). This CDR3 reads CATSDFWGYEAFF. Written as DNA, the CDR3 is TGTGCCACCAGTGATTTCTGGGGCTATGAAGCTTTCTTT.